This TCR beta chain was found in a study of blood T cell repertoires in COVID-19. Trimming cost V 5 bases and J 2 bases; bases outside gene matches: 5. The CDR3 length is 14 residues. Germline V gives CDR1 MNHEY, CDR2 SVGAGI. Measured with immunoSEQ multiplex PCR; TCRdb has only the in-frame clones, and not every one. In the table there are about 210,000 clones, about 87% of which are singletons. The study drew participants aged about 18 to 90 years from some 25 US areas. J is TRBJ1-2 and V is TRBV6-5, with TRBD1 matching 7 bases. The sequence was collected from a woman in her thirties or forties with acute COVID-19. Specimen: PBMCs or T cells enriched from blood (not recorded which). CDR3 DNA sequence: TGTGCCAGCAGTCCAGGGGGAAGAAACTATGGCTACACCTTC. As protein: CASSPGGRNYGYTF.